The rows below give T cell receptor beta chains drawn from one sample of a study of CD8+ T cells in alopecia areata. Method: immunoSEQ multiplex PCR; TCRdb's copy keeps in-frame clones and lacks some. The table shows 200,000 to 250,000 clones, with roughly 66% occurring only once. The starting material was CD4+ T cells sorted from blood, obtained around week 46, from a patient treated with tofacitinib. The receptor source for this set is a human donor with alopecia areata. Both conserved end residues are part of each CDR3. D genes are given only for firm matches. The listing skips clone size in some rows; elsewhere it reads once, few, many or a size class.

clone_size	d_call	v_call	j_call	cdr3_aa	cdr3_nt
.	TRBD1	TRBV29-1	TRBJ2-2	CSAGQGSTGELFF	TGCAGCGCCGGACAGGGGTCGACCGGGGAGCTGTTTTTT
.	TRBD1	TRBV7-6	TRBJ1-5	CASSERTGGGQPQHF	TGTGCCAGCAGCGAGAGGACAGGGGGCGGTCAGCCCCAGCATTTT
.	TRBD1	TRBV28	TRBJ2-7	CASSLVGTGIYEQYF	TGTGCCAGCAGTTTAGTGGGGACAGGGATTTACGAGCAGTACTTC
.	.	TRBV19	TRBJ1-6	CASSIATQGSPLHF	TGTGCCAGTAGTATCGCCACGCAGGGTTCACCCCTCCACTTT
.	TRBD2	TRBV30	TRBJ2-2	CAWNVGLANTGELFF	TGTGCCTGGAACGTGGGACTAGCGAACACCGGGGAGCTGTTTTTT
few	.	TRBV5-6	TRBJ1-5	CASSPTGAAGQPQHF	TGTGCCAGCAGCCCGACAGGAGCGGCGGGACAGCCCCAGCATTTT
.	TRBD1	TRBV7-6	TRBJ2-5	CASSVGGWETQYF	TGTGCCAGCAGTGTAGGGGGCTGGGAGACCCAGTACTTC
.	TRBD1	TRBV29-1	TRBJ2-7	CSVGDSLREQYF	TGCAGCGTTGGGGACAGTCTTCGAGAGCAGTACTTC
.	.	TRBV4-3	TRBJ2-4	CASSQEHRLAKNIQYF	TGCGCCAGCAGCCAAGAACACAGACTAGCCAAAAACATTCAGTACTTC
.	TRBD1	TRBV7-2	TRBJ1-2	CASSLAGQGDYGYTF	TGTGCCAGCAGCTTAGCCGGACAGGGAGACTATGGCTACACCTTC
.	TRBD2	TRBV10-3	TRBJ2-7	CASSELAGSSYEQYF	TGTGCCAGCAGTGAACTAGCGGGGAGCTCCTACGAGCAGTACTTC
.	.	TRBV27	TRBJ2-2	CASSLGPTNTGELFF	TGTGCCAGCAGTTTAGGGCCTACGAACACCGGGGAGCTGTTTTTT
few	.	TRBV29-1	TRBJ1-2	CAPTGPNYGYTF	TGCGCTCCAACCGGGCCCAACTATGGCTACACCTTC
.	.	TRBV30	TRBJ1-1	CAWSVWEGVAFF	TGTGCCTGGAGTGTTTGGGAGGGGGTAGCTTTCTTT
.	TRBD1	TRBV6-5	TRBJ1-2	CASRSLTGEHGYTF	TGTGCCAGTAGGTCTCTGACAGGGGAGCATGGCTACACCTTC
.	.	TRBV2	TRBJ1-6	CASSVARQNSPLHF	TGTGCCAGCAGTGTTGCACGCCAGAATTCACCCCTCCACTTT
.	TRBD1	TRBV2	TRBJ1-1	CASSDPGTGSTEAFF	TGTGCCAGCAGTGATCCGGGGACAGGGTCCACTGAAGCTTTCTTT
few	.	TRBV7-2	TRBJ1-2	CASSPRTGDGYTF	TGTGCCAGCAGCCCACGGACCGGGGATGGCTACACCTTC
.	.	TRBV30	TRBJ1-2	CAWSRGGLDYGYTF	TGTGCCTGGAGTCGGGGCGGGTTGGACTATGGCTACACCTTC
.	.	TRBV29-1	TRBJ1-4	CSVEDPRRNEKLFF	TGCAGCGTTGAAGATCCACGGCGGAATGAAAAACTGTTTTTT
few	TRBD1	TRBV29-1	TRBJ1-1	CSVGTGMGTEAFF	TGCAGCGTTGGGACAGGGATGGGCACTGAAGCTTTCTTT
.	TRBD1	TRBV27	TRBJ2-5	CASSSILFDRDQETQYF	TGTGCCAGCAGTTCCATTCTCTTCGACAGGGACCAAGAGACCCAGTACTTC
.	TRBD1	TRBV5-6	TRBJ1-2	CASSLGQGKWGYTF	TGTGCCAGCAGCCTCGGACAGGGGAAGTGGGGCTACACCTTC
.	.	TRBV5-1	TRBJ2-1	CASSGGISYNEQFF	TGCGCCAGCTCGGGGGGCATCTCCTACAATGAGCAGTTCTTC
.	.	TRBV15	TRBJ1-2	CATSRREPYGYTF	TGTGCCACCAGCCGAAGAGAACCCTATGGCTACACCTTC
many	.	TRBV9	TRBJ1-5	CASSPSLENQPQHF	TGTGCCAGCAGCCCAAGCCTGGAGAATCAGCCCCAGCATTTT
once	.	TRBV5-1	TRBJ2-5	CASSLANSFFVGQETQYF	TGCGCCAGCAGCTTGGCCAACTCTTTTTTCGTGGGACAAGAGACCCAGTACTTC
few	TRBD1	TRBV29-1	TRBJ2-3	CSVGQGSTDTQYF	TGCAGCGTAGGACAGGGGTCCACAGATACGCAGTATTTT
.	.	TRBV5-6	TRBJ1-5	CASSTKGRKNQPQHF	TGTGCCAGCAGCACGAAGGGAAGGAAGAACCAGCCCCAGCATTTT
.	.	TRBV11-2	TRBJ2-7	CASSPVRPGEQYF	TGTGCCAGCAGCCCGGTTCGACCTGGCGAGCAGTACTTC
.	.	TRBV19	TRBJ1-1	CASSPAMTEAFF	TGTGCCAGTAGTCCTGCTATGACTGAAGCTTTCTTT
few	.	TRBV30	TRBJ2-6	CAWSVGVSSGANVLTF	TGTGCCTGGAGTGTGGGGGTTAGCTCCGGGGCCAACGTCCTGACTTTC
.	.	TRBV29-1	TRBJ2-7	CSVATLGGRYEQYF	TGCAGCGTTGCTACCCTGGGGGGACGTTACGAGCAGTACTTC
.	TRBD2	TRBV9	TRBJ2-3	CASSVSKSGGTDTQYF	TGTGCCAGCAGCGTATCAAAGAGCGGGGGCACAGATACGCAGTATTTT
.	.	TRBV7-2	TRBJ2-3	CASSFISTDTQYF	TGTGCCAGCAGCTTTATTAGCACAGATACGCAGTATTTT
.	.	TRBV7-6	TRBJ2-7	CASSLKREPVLEQYF	TGTGCCAGCAGCTTAAAGAGGGAACCTGTCCTCGAGCAGTACTTC
.	.	TRBV4-2	TRBJ1-5	CASSQDAGSQPQHF	TGTGCCAGCAGCCAAGATGCAGGCAGTCAGCCCCAGCATTTT
.	.	TRBV10-3	TRBJ2-1	CATTESAVNEQFF	TGTGCCACTACAGAGTCGGCGGTTAATGAGCAGTTCTTC
.	.	TRBV2	TRBJ2-5	CASSPNTRETQYF	TGTGCCAGCAGTCCGAATACGAGGGAGACCCAGTACTTC
.	TRBD2	TRBV2	TRBJ2-4	CASSPSGGAWGIQYF	TGTGCCAGCAGCCCTAGCGGGGGGGCCTGGGGCATTCAGTACTTC
.	.	TRBV4-2	TRBJ2-4	CASSQGLRENIQYF	TGTGCCAGCAGCCAAGGCCTAAGGGAAAACATTCAGTACTTC
.	.	TRBV4-3	TRBJ1-2	CASSQQRGQGRLYGYTF	TGCGCCAGCAGCCAACAAAGAGGCCAGGGCCGCCTATATGGCTACACCTTC
.	.	TRBV30	TRBJ2-6	CAWSVSGANVLTF	TGTGCCTGGAGTGTATCTGGGGCCAACGTCCTGACTTTC
.	TRBD1	TRBV6-5	TRBJ1-2	CASTRQGDYGYTF	TGTGCCAGCACGCGGCAGGGGGACTATGGCTACACCTTC
once	TRBD2	TRBV5-4	TRBJ2-1	CASNRGGTDEQFF	TGTGCCAGCAATCGGGGGGGCACCGATGAGCAGTTCTTC
few	TRBD1	TRBV7-2	TRBJ1-5	CASSRDRGNQPQHF	TGTGCCAGCAGCCGGGACAGGGGGAATCAGCCCCAGCATTTT
.	TRBD1	TRBV15	TRBJ1-5	CATSRGQGGDQPQHF	TGTGCCACCAGCAGAGGACAGGGCGGCGATCAGCCCCAGCATTTT